A selection of T cell receptor beta chains follows, all from one sample in a study of T-cell memory formation after mild COVID-19. In TCRdb, the 5' RACE reads were re-called with MiXCR into one record per CDR3 protein. Of hundreds of thousands of distinct CDR3 sequences in the sample, 15% to 20% were seen once. Sequencing was carried out using PBMCs or a T cell subset sorted from them (not recorded which). These receptors all come from a man between 18 and 35 years old who had mild COVID-19 (a few samples of this study predate the infection). Cell type and time point are not known. The CDR3 runs from the conserved cysteine through the conserved F or W. The order of the fields is J gene, V gene, clone size, D gene, CDR3 protein, CDR3 DNA. D genes are given only for firm matches. Only some rows state a clone size, as once, few, many or a class for expanded clones.

j_call: TRBJ1-6; v_call: TRBV7-3; clone_size: .; d_call: TRBD1; cdr3_aa: CASSFEGGPVWPLHF; cdr3_nt: TGTGCCAGCAGCTTTGAAGGGGGCCCGGTGTGGCCCCTCCACTTT
j_call: TRBJ2-3; v_call: TRBV24-1; clone_size: few; d_call: .; cdr3_aa: CATSDGGTASTDTQYF; cdr3_nt: TGTGCCACCAGTGACGGAGGGACGGCTAGCACAGATACGCAGTATTTT
j_call: TRBJ2-1; v_call: TRBV15; clone_size: few; d_call: .; cdr3_aa: CATSRGSGAGNEQFF; cdr3_nt: TGTGCCACCAGCAGAGGTTCGGGGGCCGGCAATGAGCAGTTCTTC
j_call: TRBJ2-3; v_call: TRBV15; clone_size: few; d_call: .; cdr3_aa: CATSRGFSDTDTQYF; cdr3_nt: TGTGCCACCAGCAGAGGGTTTTCAGACACAGATACGCAGTATTTT
j_call: TRBJ1-6; v_call: TRBV6-2/TRBV6-3; clone_size: .; d_call: .; cdr3_aa: CASSYSEVVSPLHF; cdr3_nt: TGTGCCAGCAGTTACTCGGAGGTTGTTTCACCCCTCCACTTT
j_call: TRBJ2-2; v_call: TRBV7-9; clone_size: .; d_call: TRBD2; cdr3_aa: CASSPPREVRAGELFF; cdr3_nt: TGTGCCAGCAGCCCGCCCCGGGAGGTCAGAGCCGGGGAGCTGTTTTTT
j_call: TRBJ2-5; v_call: TRBV19; clone_size: once; d_call: TRBD1; cdr3_aa: CASSSRDRGLEETQYF; cdr3_nt: TGTGCCAGTAGTAGCCGGGACAGGGGGCTTGAGGAGACCCAGTACTTC
j_call: TRBJ2-1; v_call: TRBV19; clone_size: few; d_call: .; cdr3_aa: CASSWGRNYNEQFF; cdr3_nt: TGTGCCAGTAGTTGGGGGAGGAACTACAATGAGCAGTTCTTC
j_call: TRBJ2-1; v_call: TRBV24-1; clone_size: few; d_call: TRBD1; cdr3_aa: CATSARTGERNEQFF; cdr3_nt: TGTGCCACCAGTGCCCGGACAGGAGAGAGGAATGAGCAGTTCTTC
j_call: TRBJ1-1; v_call: TRBV15; clone_size: few; d_call: .; cdr3_aa: CATSRVNTEAFF; cdr3_nt: TGTGCCACCAGCAGAGTTAACACTGAAGCTTTCTTT
j_call: TRBJ1-2; v_call: TRBV10-3; clone_size: few; d_call: TRBD1; cdr3_aa: CAIRTTGFNGYTF; cdr3_nt: TGTGCCATCAGAACGACAGGGTTTAATGGCTACACCTTC
j_call: TRBJ2-1; v_call: TRBV10-2; clone_size: many; d_call: .; cdr3_aa: CASSSDEQFF; cdr3_nt: TGCGCCAGCAGTAGCGATGAGCAGTTCTTC
j_call: TRBJ2-7; v_call: TRBV6-5; clone_size: .; d_call: .; cdr3_aa: CASSYSNTGQTEQYF; cdr3_nt: TGTGCCAGCAGTTACTCGAACACCGGGCAAACCGAGCAGTACTTC
j_call: TRBJ2-2; v_call: TRBV6-5; clone_size: few; d_call: .; cdr3_aa: CASHAGANTGELFF; cdr3_nt: TGTGCCAGCCACGCAGGGGCGAACACCGGGGAGCTGTTTTTT
j_call: TRBJ1-1; v_call: TRBV2; clone_size: .; d_call: .; cdr3_aa: CASRFGEHTEAFF; cdr3_nt: TGTGCCAGCAGGTTTGGGGAACACACTGAAGCTTTCTTT
j_call: TRBJ2-5; v_call: TRBV7-8; clone_size: .; d_call: .; cdr3_aa: CASSKGGRGNSKKETQYF; cdr3_nt: TGTGCCAGCAGCAAAGGGGGGAGGGGCAATTCGAAAAAAGAGACCCAGTACTTC
j_call: TRBJ2-1; v_call: TRBV9; clone_size: .; d_call: .; cdr3_aa: CASSGHRDEQFF; cdr3_nt: TGTGCCAGCAGCGGACACAGGGATGAGCAGTTCTTC
j_call: TRBJ1-1; v_call: TRBV27; clone_size: .; d_call: .; cdr3_aa: CASSPTGRTEAFF; cdr3_nt: TGTGCCAGCAGTCCCACGGGTCGGACTGAAGCTTTCTTT
j_call: TRBJ1-2; v_call: TRBV6-2/TRBV6-3; clone_size: .; d_call: .; cdr3_aa: CASSSPISYGYTF; cdr3_nt: TGTGCCAGCAGTTCGCCCATTTCCTATGGCTACACCTTC
j_call: TRBJ2-7; v_call: TRBV18; clone_size: few; d_call: TRBD1; cdr3_aa: CASSPYDRGYEQYF; cdr3_nt: TGTGCCAGCTCACCTTACGACAGGGGCTACGAGCAGTACTTC
j_call: TRBJ2-3; v_call: TRBV4-2; clone_size: many; d_call: TRBD1; cdr3_aa: CASSRGTGRTDTQYF; cdr3_nt: TGTGCCAGCAGCCGGGGGACAGGGCGTACAGATACGCAGTATTTT
j_call: TRBJ2-2; v_call: TRBV10-3; clone_size: many; d_call: TRBD2; cdr3_aa: CAISETSGDGGELFF; cdr3_nt: TGTGCCATCAGCGAAACTAGCGGTGATGGCGGGGAGCTGTTTTTT
j_call: TRBJ1-2; v_call: TRBV5-5; clone_size: .; d_call: TRBD1; cdr3_aa: CASSGAGGGYGYTF; cdr3_nt: TGTGCCAGCAGCGGCGCAGGGGGTGGCTATGGCTACACCTTC
j_call: TRBJ1-2; v_call: TRBV6-5; clone_size: few; d_call: .; cdr3_aa: CASSYSRVQGNGYTF; cdr3_nt: TGTGCCAGCAGTTACTCGAGAGTCCAGGGCAATGGCTACACCTTC
j_call: TRBJ2-1; v_call: TRBV1; clone_size: few; d_call: .; cdr3_aa: CTPKLSIYNEQFF; cdr3_nt: TGCACCCCCAAACTATCAATTTACAATGAGCAGTTCTTC
j_call: TRBJ2-3; v_call: TRBV5-6; clone_size: many; d_call: .; cdr3_aa: CASSLGGLDTQYF; cdr3_nt: TGTGCCAGCTCCCTAGGGGGGCTGGATACGCAGTATTTT
j_call: TRBJ1-1; v_call: TRBV19; clone_size: .; d_call: .; cdr3_aa: CASSLSGIEAFF; cdr3_nt: TGTGCCAGTAGCCTGTCAGGGATTGAGGCTTTCTTT
j_call: TRBJ2-5; v_call: TRBV11-2; clone_size: few; d_call: .; cdr3_aa: CASSLVEGQETQYF; cdr3_nt: TGTGCCAGCAGCTTAGTAGAGGGGCAAGAGACCCAGTACTTC
j_call: TRBJ1-2; v_call: TRBV7-2; clone_size: few; d_call: .; cdr3_aa: CASSLVGGLNYGYTF; cdr3_nt: TGTGCCAGCAGCTTAGTCGGAGGCTTAAACTATGGCTACACCTTC
j_call: TRBJ1-1; v_call: TRBV6-5; clone_size: .; d_call: .; cdr3_aa: CASSYAGPTEAFF; cdr3_nt: TGTGCCAGCAGTTACGCGGGGCCCACTGAAGCTTTCTTT
j_call: TRBJ1-5; v_call: TRBV7-2; clone_size: .; d_call: TRBD1; cdr3_aa: CASSRDRGGQPQHF; cdr3_nt: TGTGCCAGCAGCCGGGACAGGGGTGGACAGCCCCAGCATTTT
j_call: TRBJ2-2; v_call: TRBV27; clone_size: .; d_call: TRBD2; cdr3_aa: CATGTSGRPTGELFF; cdr3_nt: TGTGCCACTGGGACTAGCGGGCGCCCCACCGGGGAGCTGTTTTTT
j_call: TRBJ1-3; v_call: TRBV4-2; clone_size: few; d_call: .; cdr3_aa: CASSFSNFGNTIYF; cdr3_nt: TGTGCCAGCAGCTTCAGCAATTTTGGAAACACCATATATTTT
j_call: TRBJ1-2; v_call: TRBV29-1; clone_size: .; d_call: .; cdr3_aa: CSANAIAADGYTF; cdr3_nt: TGCAGCGCAAACGCGATCGCAGCAGATGGCTACACCTTC
j_call: TRBJ2-2; v_call: TRBV6-1; clone_size: .; d_call: .; cdr3_aa: CAIQGNGNTGELFF; cdr3_nt: TGTGCCATACAGGGAAATGGGAACACCGGGGAGCTGTTTTTT
j_call: TRBJ2-3; v_call: TRBV9; clone_size: .; d_call: .; cdr3_aa: CASSVASPGADTQYF; cdr3_nt: TGTGCCAGCAGCGTAGCGAGCCCCGGAGCAGATACGCAGTATTTT
j_call: TRBJ2-1; v_call: TRBV5-4; clone_size: .; d_call: TRBD2; cdr3_aa: CASSDPSLARFDEQFF; cdr3_nt: TGTGCCAGCAGCGACCCCTCACTAGCGCGTTTCGATGAGCAGTTCTTC
j_call: TRBJ2-3; v_call: TRBV28; clone_size: .; d_call: .; cdr3_aa: CASRAQSADTQYF; cdr3_nt: TGTGCCAGCCGTGCCCAGTCGGCAGATACGCAGTATTTT
j_call: TRBJ2-1; v_call: TRBV5-1; clone_size: many; d_call: TRBD2; cdr3_aa: CASSARLAEYNEQFF; cdr3_nt: TGCGCCAGCAGCGCACGACTAGCGGAGTACAATGAGCAGTTCTTC
j_call: TRBJ2-3; v_call: TRBV7-9; clone_size: .; d_call: TRBD1; cdr3_aa: CASSPERVTGGRDTQYF; cdr3_nt: TGTGCCAGCAGCCCGGAACGTGTGACAGGGGGCAGGGATACGCAGTATTTT
j_call: TRBJ1-3; v_call: TRBV7-2; clone_size: .; d_call: .; cdr3_aa: CASSFLPTGVSGNTIYF; cdr3_nt: TGTGCCAGCAGCTTTCTACCGACGGGGGTTAGTGGAAACACCATATATTTT
j_call: TRBJ2-1; v_call: TRBV11-3; clone_size: many; d_call: .; cdr3_aa: CASSLNREGEQFF; cdr3_nt: TGTGCCAGCAGCTTGAACAGGGAGGGTGAGCAGTTCTTC
j_call: TRBJ1-6; v_call: TRBV2; clone_size: many; d_call: .; cdr3_aa: CASKTDSHNSPLHF; cdr3_nt: TGTGCCAGCAAGACCGACAGCCATAATTCACCCCTCCACTTT
j_call: TRBJ2-3; v_call: TRBV7-3; clone_size: many; d_call: .; cdr3_aa: CASSYVDWDTQYF; cdr3_nt: TGTGCCAGCAGCTACGTTGACTGGGATACGCAGTATTTT
j_call: TRBJ2-7; v_call: TRBV24-1; clone_size: few; d_call: TRBD1; cdr3_aa: CATSDPRTGGDEQYF; cdr3_nt: TGTGCCACCAGTGATCCTCGGACAGGGGGTGACGAGCAGTACTTC
j_call: TRBJ2-7; v_call: TRBV6-5; clone_size: .; d_call: TRBD1; cdr3_aa: CASRRDRDSYEQYF; cdr3_nt: TGTGCCAGCAGAAGGGACAGGGATTCCTACGAGCAGTACTTC
j_call: TRBJ2-1; v_call: TRBV4-1; clone_size: few; d_call: .; cdr3_aa: CASSPTGHGSYNEQFF; cdr3_nt: TGCGCCAGCAGCCCAACGGGACATGGTTCCTACAATGAGCAGTTCTTC
j_call: TRBJ2-5; v_call: TRBV20-1; clone_size: .; d_call: TRBD2; cdr3_aa: CSAKLASRETQYF; cdr3_nt: TGCAGTGCTAAACTAGCGAGTCGGGAGACCCAGTACTTC
j_call: TRBJ1-2; v_call: TRBV24-1; clone_size: few; d_call: .; cdr3_aa: CATSDDTYGYTF; cdr3_nt: TGTGCCACCAGTGACGACACCTATGGCTACACCTTC
j_call: TRBJ2-5; v_call: TRBV20-1; clone_size: few; d_call: .; cdr3_aa: CSAREGRRETQYF; cdr3_nt: TGCAGTGCTAGGGAGGGACGTCGGGAGACCCAGTACTTC
j_call: TRBJ2-2; v_call: TRBV5-1; clone_size: many; d_call: .; cdr3_aa: CASSLIEGNTGELFF; cdr3_nt: TGCGCCAGCAGCTTAATCGAGGGGAACACCGGGGAGCTGTTTTTT
j_call: TRBJ1-4; v_call: TRBV6-6; clone_size: few; d_call: TRBD1; cdr3_aa: CASSSGTDAEKLFF; cdr3_nt: TGTGCCAGCAGCTCTGGGACAGACGCTGAAAAACTGTTTTTT